This T cell receptor beta chain appears in the sequencing data of a study of blood T cells in healthy people across ages. A second about 6 to 12 cycle PCR used barcoded and J-beta primers. Any given sample supplied a minimum of 3 million CDR3-containing paired-end reads. Each CDR3 protein gets one entry after TCRdb re-called the 5' RACE reads with MiXCR. The sample holds hundreds of thousands of distinct CDR3 sequences, around 50% seen once. Sequenced input: blood. The TCR originated in a woman of 80 years or more in good health.

CDR3 amino acids: CASSERGGYNEQFF. Here the CDR3 DNA reads TGTGCCAGCAGTGAACGGGGAGGCTACAATGAGCAGTTCTTC. The rearrangement links TRBV2 to TRBJ2-1, with D tentatively TRBD2 (6 bases). The germline V and J ends were trimmed by 2 bases and 3 bases, with 8 bases remaining between them. Germline V gene data show CDR1 as SNHLY and CDR2 as FYNNEI. The CDR3 covers 14 residues. Together with reference TRBV2 and TRBJ2-1, the CDR3 gives the full variable domain: EPEVTQTPSHQVTQMGQEVILRCVPISNHLYFYWYRQILGQKVEFLVSFYNNEISEKSEIFDDQFSVERPDGSNFTLKIRSTKLEDSAMYFCASSERGGYNEQFFGPGTRLTVL.